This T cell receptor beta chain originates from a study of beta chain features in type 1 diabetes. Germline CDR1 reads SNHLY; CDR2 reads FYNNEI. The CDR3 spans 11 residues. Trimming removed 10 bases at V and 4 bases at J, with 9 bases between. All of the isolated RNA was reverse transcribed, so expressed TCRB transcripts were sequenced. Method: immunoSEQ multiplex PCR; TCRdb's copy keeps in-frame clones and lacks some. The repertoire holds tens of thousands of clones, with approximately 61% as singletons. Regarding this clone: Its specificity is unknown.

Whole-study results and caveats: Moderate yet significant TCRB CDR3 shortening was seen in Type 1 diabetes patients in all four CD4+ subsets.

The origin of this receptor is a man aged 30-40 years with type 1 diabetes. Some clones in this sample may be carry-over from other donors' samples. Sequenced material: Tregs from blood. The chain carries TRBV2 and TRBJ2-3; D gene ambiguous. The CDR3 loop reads CATSLADTQYF. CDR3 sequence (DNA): TGTGCCACCTCCTTAGCAGATACGCAGTATTTT. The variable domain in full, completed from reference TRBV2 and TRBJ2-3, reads EPEVTQTPSHQVTQMGQEVILRCVPISNHLYFYWYRQILGQKVEFLVSFYNNEISEKSEIFDDQFSVERPDGSNFTLKIRSTKLEDSAMYFCATSLADTQYFGPGTRLTVL.